Below, 30 T cell receptor beta chains from the same sample are listed, as sequenced in a study of cytomegalovirus exposure and HLA in healthy donors. Sequenced by immunoSEQ multiplex PCR; TCRdb stores in-frame clones only, minus some. The table shows under 400,000 clones, with roughly 87% occurring only once. Input material: PBMCs. The receptors originated from a young man in good health and CMV-seronegative.

The rearrangement joins TRBV6-5 to TRBJ1-1, with D tentatively TRBD1 (6 bases). The CDR3 spans 14 residues. CDR1 is MNHEY, CDR2 SVGAGI, per germline. Between the trimmed V and J ends, which lost 2 bases and 5 bases, there was a span of 12 bases. CDR3 protein: CASSYGEGGTEAFF. The CDR3 nucleotides are TGTGCCAGCAGTTACGGGGAGGGGGGAACTGAAGCTTTCTTT.

The chain has TRBV7-9 and TRBJ1-1; 7 bases align to TRBD1. The ends lost 6 bases at V and 3 bases at J; junction bases unmatched: 4. The germline gives CDR1 SEHNR, CDR2 FQNEAQ (reference sequence). The CDR3 extends over 13 amino acids. CDR3 amino acids: CASRLDRDTEAFF. The CDR3, as DNA: TGTGCCAGCAGACTTGACAGGGACACTGAAGCTTTCTTT.

The chain recombines TRBV4-3 with TRBJ2-5; tentative D call: TRBD1 (5 bases). The V gene lost 5 bases and the J gene lost 4 bases, with 17 bases spanning the gap. The CDR3 has 15 amino acids. Germline CDR1 is LGHNA and CDR2 is YSLEER. CDR3 bases: TGCGCCAGCAGCGCGCGACATAGGGGTCGAGAGACCCAGTACTTC. It specifies CASSARHRGRETQYF.

The chain recombines TRBV19 with TRBJ2-3, with D tentatively TRBD1 (6 bases). This CDR3 is built from 14 residues. CDR1 and CDR2 from the germline V gene are LNHDA and SQIVND (reference sequence). V was clipped by 4 bases and J by 4 bases, with 12 bases between them. The CDR3 nucleotides read TGTGCCAGTAGTAGTACAGGGTCACCAGATACGCAGTATTTT. This translates into CASSSTGSPDTQYF. Looking up the rest from reference TRBV19 and TRBJ2-3 gives the full variable domain: DGGITQSPKYLFRKEGQNVTLSCEQNLNHDAMYWYRQDPGQGLRLIYYSQIVNDFQKGDIAEGYSVSREKKESFPLTVTSAQKNPTAFYLCASSSTGSPDTQYFGPGTRLTVL.

The chain has TRBV18 and TRBJ1-6; 9 positions agree with TRBD1. The CDR3 contains 15 residues. Germline V lookup: CDR1 KGHSH, CDR2 LQKENI. V lost 4 bases, J lost 5 bases, and 3 bases stayed unmatched. The CDR3 protein is CASSQGQGNNSPLHF. The CDR3 DNA reads TGTGCCAGCTCACAGGGACAGGGTAATAATTCACCCCTCCACTTT. Together with reference TRBV18 and TRBJ1-6, the CDR3 gives the full variable domain: NAGVMQNPRHLVRRRGQEARLRCSPMKGHSHVYWYRQLPEEGLKFMVYLQKENIIDESGMPKERFSAEFPKEGPSILRIQQVVRGDSAAYFCASSQGQGNNSPLHFGNGTRLTVT.

The V and J genes are TRBV4-1 and TRBJ2-2; 8 bases agree with TRBD2. V dropped 2 bases and J dropped 2; count of bases not matched to a gene: 4. The CDR3 sequence is 16 residues long. Germline CDR1 reads MGHRA; CDR2 reads YSYEKL. The CDR3 loop is CASSQSTSGNTGELFF. CDR3 coding DNA: TGCGCCAGCAGCCAAAGTACTAGCGGTAACACCGGGGAGCTGTTTTTT.

This chain links TRBV25-1 with TRBJ2-7; 9 bases align to TRBD1. J lost 4 bases, V lost 0 bases, and 4 bases had no gene match. The germline V gene encodes CDR1 MGHDK and CDR2 SYGVNS. The CDR3 sequence is 15 residues long. The CDR3 is CASSEYGTGLYEQYF. In DNA, the CDR3 is TGTGCCAGCAGTGAATACGGGACAGGGTTGTACGAGCAGTACTTC.

The chain combines TRBV4-2 with TRBJ2-1; 10 positions agree with TRBD1. Germline values: CDR1 LGHNA, CDR2 YNFKEQ. The CDR3 runs 16 residues. V shed 3 bases and J 4 bases; nucleotides not matched to a gene: 6. CDR3 protein: CASSQERQGAYNEQFF. The CDR3 DNA is TGTGCCAGCAGCCAGGAAAGACAGGGGGCTTACAATGAGCAGTTCTTC.

The rearrangement uses TRBV11-1 and TRBJ1-1; no definite D call. V gave up 7 bases and J gave up 1 base, with 13 bases separating them. The CDR3 extends over 14 amino acids. Per germline, CDR1 SGHAT and CDR2 FQDESV (reference sequence). The CDR3 sequence: CASNYVGSNTEAFF. Written as DNA, the CDR3 is TGTGCCAGCAACTATGTGGGTTCGAACACTGAAGCTTTCTTT. Filled out from reference TRBV11-1 and TRBJ1-1, the complete variable domain reads EAEVAQSPRYKITEKSQAVAFWCDPISGHATLYWYRQILGQGPELLVQFQDESVVDDSQLPKDRFSAERLKGVDSTLKIQPAELGDSAMYLCASNYVGSNTEAFFGQGTRLTVV.

V is TRBV6-6 and J is TRBJ2-1; TRBD1 aligns across 8 bases. CDR3 length equals 14 residues. In germline, CDR1 is MNHNY, CDR2 SVGAGI (reference sequence). J was trimmed by 2 bases and V by 5 bases; bases with no gene match: 2. CDR3 in DNA: TGTGCCAGCAGTGACAGGGGTACCTACAATGAGCAGTTCTTC. Its protein product is CASSDRGTYNEQFF.

This chain links TRBV14 with TRBJ2-7, with TRBD1 matching 7 bases. CDR1 and CDR2 from the germline V gene are SGHDN and FVKESK. The CDR3 runs 14 residues. J gave up 2 bases and V 5 bases, and 6 bases lay outside the gene matches. Here the CDR3 reads CASSETGYAYEQYF. CDR3 sequence (DNA): TGTGCCAGCAGCGAGACAGGGTATGCCTACGAGCAGTACTTC.

The chain is built from TRBV5-1 and TRBJ2-4, with D possibly matching TRBD1 (6 bases). Germline values: CDR1 SGHRS, CDR2 YFSETQ. The ends were cut back, 2 bases at V and 6 bases at J, with 15 bases in the middle. The CDR3 consists of 15 residues. The CDR3 is CASSFSRDTRNIQYF. DNA of the CDR3: TGCGCCAGCAGCTTCTCGAGGGACACGAGAAACATTCAGTACTTC.

The chain joins TRBV6-1 to TRBJ1-1; D gene unclear. V gave up 4 bases and J gave up 1 base, with 4 bases separating them. Per the germline V gene, CDR1 is MNHNS and CDR2 is SASEGT. The CDR3 contains 12 residues. The CDR3, as DNA: TGTGCCAGCAGTGGGAGGAACACTGAAGCTTTCTTT. Amino acids: CASSGRNTEAFF.

Concerning this clone: Other DNA variants within this sample encode the same CDR3. This chain connects TRBV30 to TRBJ1-5, with D uncertain. CDR1 and CDR2 from the germline V gene are GTSNPN and SVGIG (reference sequence). The CDR3 is 13 amino acids. The germline V and J ends were trimmed by 0 bases and 2 bases, with 5 bases remaining between them. This CDR3 reads CAWSVPGNQPQHF. The CDR3 nucleotides are TGTGCCTGGAGTGTACCGGGCAATCAGCCCCAGCATTTT.

There are a few counts of this clone. The chain combines TRBV7-2 with TRBJ1-2; D ambiguous. The V and J ends lost 1 base and 4 bases respectively, with 4 bases between them. From germline, CDR1 is SGHTA and CDR2 FQGNSA. The CDR3 length is 12 residues. In DNA form, the CDR3 reads TGTGCCAGCAGCTTAGAGCTCTATGGCTACACCTTC. This gives the protein CASSLELYGYTF.

This chain connects TRBV5-1 to TRBJ2-3; 10 nucleotides line up with TRBD2. The CDR3 sequence is 16 residues long. Germline V gives CDR1 SGHRS, CDR2 YFSETQ. Unmatched junction bases numbered 6, after V lost 0 bases and J lost 5 bases. CDR3 region: CASSLGSSGGGDTQYF. The CDR3 nucleotides are TGCGCCAGCAGCTTGGGATCTAGCGGGGGAGGAGATACGCAGTATTTT.

The chain employs TRBV19 and TRBJ1-5; D gene ambiguous. The ends were cut back, 5 bases at V and 3 bases at J, with 14 bases in the middle. This CDR3 has 15 residues. The germline CDR1 and CDR2 sequences are LNHDA and SQIVND (reference sequence). The DNA for the CDR3 is TGTGCCAGTAGTCGAGAACAACAGTACAATCAGCCCCAGCATTTT. It codes for CASSREQQYNQPQHF.

V and J are TRBV6-4 and TRBJ2-3; 10 bases line up with TRBD1. The V gene end was trimmed by 0 bases and the J gene end by 4 bases; junction bases not matched to a gene: 1. The CDR3 totals 15 residues. From germline, CDR1 is MRHNA and CDR2 SNTAGT. This CDR3 reads CASSDSTGGADTQYF. The CDR3 nucleotides are TGTGCCAGCAGTGACTCGACAGGGGGCGCAGATACGCAGTATTTT.

This chain's CDR3 is CSVLRDSQETQYF. The CDR3, as DNA: TGCAGCGTTCTGAGGGACAGCCAAGAGACCCAGTACTTC. This rearrangement joins TRBV29-1 to TRBJ2-5; 7 bases agree with TRBD1. V was pared by 5 bases and J by 1 base, with 4 bases of the junction left unmatched. The germline CDR1 and CDR2 sequences are SQVTM and ANQGSEA. The CDR3 has 13 residues.

In DNA, the CDR3 is TGCGCCAGCAGCTTCGGACAGGGGATCACTGAAGCTTTCTTT. It specifies CASSFGQGITEAFF. The rearrangement links TRBV5-1 to TRBJ1-1, with 9 nucleotides matching TRBD1. The CDR3 covers 14 residues. After removal of 2 bases from V and 4 bases from J, the junction contained 3 bases not matched to a gene. The germline gives CDR1 SGHRS, CDR2 YFSETQ.

The genes are TRBV5-1 and TRBJ1-3; tentatively, D is TRBD1 (6 bases). The CDR3 is 15 amino acids. The germline gives CDR1 SGHRS, CDR2 YFSETQ. Trimming removed 0 bases from V and 4 bases from J, with 11 bases in between. The CDR3 bases are TGCGCCAGCAGCTTGGGGGCAGGGGACGGAAACACCATATATTTT. This codes for CASSLGAGDGNTIYF.

The chain has TRBV5-1 and TRBJ1-1; D ambiguous. The CDR3 totals 14 residues. Trimming removed 0 bases at V and 0 bases at J, with 6 bases between. CDR1 and CDR2 (germline): SGHRS, YFSETQ. The CDR3 protein is CASSLAVLNTEAFF. Written as DNA, the CDR3 is TGCGCCAGCAGCTTGGCAGTACTGAACACTGAAGCTTTCTTT.

This chain connects TRBV7-9 to TRBJ1-4, with TRBD1 as a possible D gene (5 bases). V was trimmed by 4 bases and J by 7 bases, leaving 16 bases between them. The CDR3 extends over 15 amino acids. Germline CDR1 reads SEHNR; CDR2 reads FQNEAQ (reference sequence). CDR3 region: CASSSRGGVAEKLFF. The CDR3 coding sequence is TGTGCCAGCAGCTCCCGGGGAGGGGTCGCTGAAAAACTGTTTTTT.

The chain has TRBV27 and TRBJ2-3; 7 positions match TRBD2. CDR3 length: 13 residues. Germline V gene data show CDR1 as MNHEY and CDR2 as SMNVEV (reference sequence). The junction had 2 bases not matched to a gene; V was cut back by 7 bases and J by 1 base. The CDR3 DNA follows: TGTGCCAGCAAGGCGGGGGGCACAGATACGCAGTATTTT. Residues: CASKAGGTDTQYF.

The V call is TRBV6-5, the J call TRBJ2-1, with 8 bases identical to TRBD1. CDR3 length equals 15 residues. The V segment lost 5 bases and the J segment 0 bases; nucleotides outside the gene matches: 3. Germline V lookup: CDR1 MNHEY, CDR2 SVGAGI. The DNA of the CDR3 is TGTGCCAGCAGTGGGGACAGGTCCTCCTACAATGAGCAGTTCTTC. Amino acid sequence: CASSGDRSSYNEQFF.

The chain couples TRBV4-1 to TRBJ2-2, with 9 positions matching TRBD1. This CDR3 has 17 residues. The ends lost 5 bases at V and 5 bases at J; junction bases unmatched: 12. Germline values: CDR1 MGHRA, CDR2 YSYEKL. The DNA for the CDR3 is TGCGCCAGCAGCTCGCCGGCGGACAGGGGTGCTACCGGGGAGCTGTTTTTT. It is translated as CASSSPADRGATGELFF.

J is TRBJ1-2 and V is TRBV7-2; 9 nucleotides agree with TRBD1. The CDR3 consists of 14 residues. Germline V CDR1 and CDR2: SGHTA, FQGNSA. V was clipped by 2 bases and J by 8 bases; unmatched bases: 6. CDR3 amino acids: CASSLQQGAQGYTF. In DNA, the CDR3 is TGTGCCAGCAGCTTACAACAGGGGGCGCAAGGCTACACCTTC.

This chain joins TRBV6-6 and TRBJ2-3, with 7 bases fitting TRBD2. Germline V lookup: CDR1 MNHNY, CDR2 SVGAGI (reference sequence). J gave up 4 bases and V 4 bases, and 5 bases lay outside the gene matches. The length of the CDR3 is 14 residues. DNA for the CDR3: TGTGCCAGCAGTTCGCGACTAGCAGCAGATACGCAGTATTTT. Translating gives CASSSRLAADTQYF.

The chain combines TRBV5-1 with TRBJ2-5; tentative D call: TRBD1 (5 bases). The germline V gene has CDR1 SGHRS and CDR2 YFSETQ. Trimming removed 1 base at V and 3 bases at J, with 10 bases between. This CDR3 spans 14 amino acids. CDR3 loop: CASSLSRAEETQYF. The CDR3 DNA sequence: TGCGCCAGCAGCTTGAGCAGGGCCGAAGAGACCCAGTACTTC.

The genes are TRBV4-1 and TRBJ1-1; TRBD1 is a possible D gene (5 bases). In germline, CDR1 is MGHRA, CDR2 YSYEKL. The CDR3 length is 16 residues. Trimming stripped 4 bases from V and 0 bases from J, with 15 bases between. The CDR3 DNA sequence: TGCGCCAGCAGCCCTAGGGGTATCTACATGAACACTGAAGCTTTCTTT. This translates into CASSPRGIYMNTEAFF.